The 4 T cell receptor beta chains in this list originate from one sample, sequenced in a study of T cell repertoires in cytomegalovirus infection. For these TCRs, the target antigens are not known. TCRdb re-called the reads through MiXCR, storing one row per CDR3 protein. The sample has about 130,000 distinct CDR3 sequences, approximately 30% seen once. This specimen consisted of CD8+ T cells from cultured PBMCs, obtained from culture after CMV antigen stimulation. Receptors were obtained from a human donor in good health (CMV status not recorded). Some clones in this sample may be carry-over from other donors' samples.

This chain joins TRBV2 and TRBJ2-1; D might be TRBD1 (5 bases). The CDR3 is 16 amino acids. CDR1 and CDR2 from the germline V gene are SNHLY and FYNNEI. V lost 6 bases and J 0 bases, leaving 15 bases between the germline ends. CDR3 bases: TGTGCCAGCAGAACCCGTCAGGGATTCTCCTACAATGAGCAGTTCTTC. It translates to CASRTRQGFSYNEQFF. Filled out from reference TRBV2 and TRBJ2-1, the complete variable domain reads EPEVTQTPSHQVTQMGQEVILRCVPISNHLYFYWYRQILGQKVEFLVSFYNNEISEKSEIFDDQFSVERPDGSNFTLKIRSTKLEDSAMYFCASRTRQGFSYNEQFFGPGTRLTVL.

The genes are TRBV7-6 and TRBJ2-1, with D tentatively TRBD2 (5 bases). Trimming shortened V by 5 bases and J by 8 bases, and 16 bases separated the two germline ends. Germline assignment: CDR1 SGHVS and CDR2 FNYEAQ. This CDR3 contains 14 residues. The CDR3 DNA reads TGTGCCAGCAGCCCGACGTTCCTTAGCGATGAGCAGTTCTTC. It translates to CASSPTFLSDEQFF.

The rearrangement uses TRBV15 and TRBJ2-1; D is ambiguous. V lost 1 base to trimming and J lost 3 bases, with 7 bases between them. This CDR3 is 14 amino acids long. Germline V gene data show CDR1 as LNHNV and CDR2 as YYDKDF (reference sequence). The chain's CDR3 is CATSRVRNYNEQFF. The CDR3 nucleotides read TGTGCCACCAGCAGAGTCAGGAACTACAATGAGCAGTTCTTC.

This clonotype came up many times. The rearrangement uses TRBV20-1 and TRBJ2-2; D is unresolved. The V end lost 4 bases, the J end lost 1 base, and 7 bases lay between the germline ends. The germline CDR1 and CDR2 sequences are DFQATT and SNEGSKA (reference sequence). The CDR3 length is 13 residues. Here the CDR3 reads CSATGRNTGELFF. CDR3 DNA: TGCAGTGCTACCGGGCGGAACACCGGGGAGCTGTTTTTT.